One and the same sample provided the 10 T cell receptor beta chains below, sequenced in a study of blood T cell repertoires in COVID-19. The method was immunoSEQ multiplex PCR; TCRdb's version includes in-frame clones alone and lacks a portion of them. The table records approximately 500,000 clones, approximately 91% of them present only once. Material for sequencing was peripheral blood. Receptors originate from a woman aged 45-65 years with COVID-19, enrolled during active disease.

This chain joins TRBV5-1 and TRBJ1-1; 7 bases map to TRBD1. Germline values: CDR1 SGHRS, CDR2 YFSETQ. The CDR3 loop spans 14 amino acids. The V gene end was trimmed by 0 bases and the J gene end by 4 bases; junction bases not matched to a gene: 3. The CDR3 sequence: CASSLVAGGTEAFF. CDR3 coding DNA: TGCGCCAGCAGCTTGGTGGCAGGGGGCACTGAAGCTTTCTTT.

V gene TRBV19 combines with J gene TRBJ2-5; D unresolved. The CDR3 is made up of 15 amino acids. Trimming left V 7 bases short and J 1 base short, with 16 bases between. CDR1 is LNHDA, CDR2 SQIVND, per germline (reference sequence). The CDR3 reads CASTQRVSTQETQYF. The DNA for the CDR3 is TGTGCCAGTACCCAACGGGTCTCCACCCAAGAGACCCAGTACTTC. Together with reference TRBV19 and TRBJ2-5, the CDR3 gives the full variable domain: DGGITQSPKYLFRKEGQNVTLSCEQNLNHDAMYWYRQDPGQGLRLIYYSQIVNDFQKGDIAEGYSVSREKKESFPLTVTSAQKNPTAFYLCASTQRVSTQETQYFGPGTRLLVL.

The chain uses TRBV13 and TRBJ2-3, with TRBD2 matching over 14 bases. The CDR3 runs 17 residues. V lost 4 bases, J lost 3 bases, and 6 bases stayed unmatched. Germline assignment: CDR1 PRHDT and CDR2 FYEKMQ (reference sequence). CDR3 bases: TGTGCCAGCAGCTCGGGACTAGCGGGGGAGGGGACAGATACGCAGTATTTT. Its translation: CASSSGLAGEGTDTQYF.

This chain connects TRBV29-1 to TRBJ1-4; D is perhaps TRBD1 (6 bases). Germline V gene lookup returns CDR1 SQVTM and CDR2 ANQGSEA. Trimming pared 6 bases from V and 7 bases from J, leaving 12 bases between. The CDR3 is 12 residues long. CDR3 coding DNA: TGCAGCGTCCCGGGACAAGGTGAAAAACTGTTTTTT. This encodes CSVPGQGEKLFF.

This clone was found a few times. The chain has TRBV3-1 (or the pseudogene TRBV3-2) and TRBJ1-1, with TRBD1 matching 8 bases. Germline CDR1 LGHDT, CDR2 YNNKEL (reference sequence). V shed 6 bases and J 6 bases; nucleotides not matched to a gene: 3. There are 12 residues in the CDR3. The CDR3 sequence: CASSPTGAEAFF. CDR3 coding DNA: TGTGCCAGCAGTCCGACAGGGGCTGAAGCTTTCTTT.

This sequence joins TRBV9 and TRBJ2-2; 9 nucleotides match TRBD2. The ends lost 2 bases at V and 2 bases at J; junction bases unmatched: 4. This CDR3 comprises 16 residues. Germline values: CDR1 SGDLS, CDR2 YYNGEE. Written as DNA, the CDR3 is TGTGCCAGCAGCGTGAGCGGGGGGCTCAACACCGGGGAGCTGTTTTTT. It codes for CASSVSGGLNTGELFF.

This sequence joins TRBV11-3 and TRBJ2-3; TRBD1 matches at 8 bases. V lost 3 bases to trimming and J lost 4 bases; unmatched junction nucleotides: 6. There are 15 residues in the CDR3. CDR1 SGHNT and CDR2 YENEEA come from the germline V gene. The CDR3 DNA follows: TGTGCCAGCAGCTTGGCCCAGGGGGCTGCAGATACGCAGTATTTT. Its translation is CASSLAQGAADTQYF.

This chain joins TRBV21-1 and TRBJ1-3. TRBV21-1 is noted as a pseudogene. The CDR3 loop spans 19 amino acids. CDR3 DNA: TGTGCCAGCAGCAAAGCCCGGGTAAGGCCCATGGTTTATGGAAACACCATATATTTT. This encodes CASSKARVRPMVYGNTIYF.

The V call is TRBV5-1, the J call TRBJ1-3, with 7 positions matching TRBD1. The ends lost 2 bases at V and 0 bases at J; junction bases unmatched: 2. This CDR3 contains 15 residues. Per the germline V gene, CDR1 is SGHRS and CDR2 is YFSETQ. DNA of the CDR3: TGCGCCAGCAGCTTTGGACAGGCCTCTGGAAACACCATATATTTT. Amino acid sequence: CASSFGQASGNTIYF.

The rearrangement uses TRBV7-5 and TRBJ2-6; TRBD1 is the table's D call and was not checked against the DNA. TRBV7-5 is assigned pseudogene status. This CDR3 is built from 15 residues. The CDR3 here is CARRQGLSGANVLTF. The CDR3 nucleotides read TGTGCCAGAAGACAGGGTCTCTCTGGGGCCAACGTCCTGACTTTC.